This T cell receptor beta chain was documented in a study of shared clonotypes between healthy human individuals (TCRdb year 2020). With regard to the full study: The cohort included a few men and a couple of women between 18 and 49 years of age. Blood TCR repertoires of four to six healthy adults were deeply sequenced to estimate repertoire size and the extent of clonotype sharing between individuals. For each donor, CD4 naive and CD4 memory were each run on three plates, CD8 naive on two plates, and CD8 memory on one plate. Libraries were prepared and TCR repertoires were sequenced by different laboratories using diverse techniques, in order to increase sequencing depth and limit assay-specific biases. Between about 0.9 and 10 billion PBMCs per donor were obtained by leukapheresis. Here is what the overall study found, with its caveats: Pairwise subsampling led to the expectation that sequencing depth would affect the degree of clonotype sharing among donors. Sampling was restricted to blood, and TCR repertoires in tissue are likely to differ from TCR repertoires in blood. Higher generation probabilities were observed for clonotypes shared by all four sorted-subset donors than for non-shared clonotypes. Incomplete sequencing was indicated by rarefaction of sorted-subset datasets, despite the large sequencing depth. Naive subsets generally had larger estimated clonotype richness than memory subsets. Because the study included only a small number of donors, the genetic and exposure-history diversity represented was limited. When several donors were compared, the shared fraction of clonotypes was about 5.2% for naive CD4, more than 3% for naive CD8, 2% to 2.5% for memory CD4, and about 0.36% for memory CD8.

V is clipped by 2 bases and J by 0 bases, and the sequence between their germline boundaries is 12 bases long. Via the germline V gene (reference sequence), CDR1 is SGHKS and CDR2 YYEKEE. The CDR3 contains 16 residues, cysteine and phenylalanine counted. The retained sequence is limited to the CDR3, 48 bases, with the frame set at the first base. About this clone itself: This receptor's antigen is unknown. Base qualities are not at hand, and no much larger clone is one base apart. This sample includes further DNA sequences coding for the same CDR3.

Using the deep immunoSEQ assay, multiplex PCR amplified TCR CDR3 regions from genomic DNA. For each cell subset, the extracted genomic DNA was distributed evenly across all wells of several immunoSEQ 96-well plates, and each plate served as one replicate. For sorted subsets, each replicate PCR was loaded with approximately 190 ng genomic DNA, equivalent to 25,000 to 35,000 T cell genomes. The purified libraries were quantified using a Qubit 3.0 fluorometer, sized with a Bioanalyzer 2100, and then quantified again using the KAPA Library Quantification kit. Each immunoSEQ 96-well plate was sequenced on its own single-read 150-cycle Illumina NextSeq 550 flow cell. The paper's data handling went like this. Because the immunoSEQ output included only junctional sequences and no quality scores, the filtering could not be the same as the filtering used for full-length reads. To assign V/J genes and CDR3, sequences were annotated using PyIR, a Python wrapper for IgBLAST v1.9, with IMGT germline references. Any read was removed if the V/J assignment was weak (E-value above 1e-6), the CDR3 was missing, or the read contained stop codons, out-of-frame junctions, or ambiguous translated residues. V3J clonotypes were defined as sequences sharing the same inferred V gene, J gene, and CDR3 amino acid sequence. The percentage overlap between two repertoires was calculated by dividing the number of shared unique clonotypes by the size of the smaller repertoire. Repertoire richness was assessed with RTK rarefaction, the Chao1 estimator, and Recon v2.1 estimates of unobserved clonotypes. Generation probabilities for all TCRbeta clonotypes obtained by the gDNA method from several donors were computed using OLGA. TCRdb obtained this table from immuneACCESS and retained in-frame rearrangements with V and J assigned. These tables miss some clones; where compared with another copy, unresolved V genes account for less than half of the shortfall, and the remainder is unexplained. V, J and clone size are those of that table, while D and trimming were read from the DNA. The sample yields 2 million to 3 million clones; more than 85% were counted once. Roughly 0.36% of the sample rests with the top ten.

Donors were healthy HIV-negative adults with no recently reported acute infections or vaccinations. Every donor was a Caucasian adult residing in Nashville, Tennessee, USA. CD4+ T cells were enriched by magnetic negative selection; naive cells were then positively selected on CD45RA, and the negative fraction formed the memory subset. Blood was collected by leukapheresis, and PBMCs were isolated by Ficoll-Histopaque density gradient centrifugation and then cryopreserved in liquid nitrogen vapor phase. Purity and quantity of every magnetically sorted T cell population were checked by analytical flow cytometry. From each sorted fraction, genomic DNA was isolated and quantified by UV absorbance on a Nanodrop 2000c.

The clonotype comes from a man between 18 and 35 years old in good health. Some clones in this sample may be carry-over from other donors' samples. The chain links TRBV5-5 with TRBJ1-5, with the D gene too uncertain to name. Input material: naive CD4+ T cells from PBMCs. The cell subset or site tag for this specimen amounts to: CD45RA+ positively selected. The DNA sequence is TGTGCCAGCAGCTTACTTCCGGCTTATAGCAATCAGCCCCAGCATTTT. This sequence encodes CASSLLPAYSNQPQHF.